The clone carrying this TCR beta chain appeared once. The source of the sample is a study of memory CD4+ T cells and cytomegalovirus serostatus. The sort gate was single viable CD3+CD4+CD8-CD45RO+ cells for memory CD4+ T cells. Trimming cost V 4 bases and J 3 bases, with 12 bases left between them. The CDR3 sequence is 14 residues long. Germline V gene data show CDR1 as SGHAT and CDR2 as FQNNGV. Only in-frame clones appear in the TCRdb table, and some are missing; sequencing was by immunoSEQ multiplex PCR. The sample contains some 48,000 clones, around four fifths of which appear only once. This receptor was identified in an adult in good health and CMV-seronegative. V usage is TRBV11-2 and J usage is TRBJ1-1, with D perhaps TRBD1 (5 bases). The material sequenced was memory CD4+ T cells from blood. The CDR3 DNA reads TGTGCCAGCAGCTCCTGGGGGGGGTACACTGAAGCTTTCTTT. Its translation is CASSSWGGYTEAFF.